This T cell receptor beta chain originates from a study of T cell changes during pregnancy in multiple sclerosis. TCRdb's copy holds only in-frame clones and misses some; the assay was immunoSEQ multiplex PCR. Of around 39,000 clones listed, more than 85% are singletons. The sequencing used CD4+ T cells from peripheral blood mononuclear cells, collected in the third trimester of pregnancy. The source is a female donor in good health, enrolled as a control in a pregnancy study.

The CDR3 loop reads CASSPRDRVNEKLFF. CDR3 bases: TGTGCCAGCAGCCCTAGAGACAGGGTTAATGAAAAACTGTTTTTT. V usage is TRBV7-9 and J usage is TRBJ1-4, with 7 bases fitting TRBD1. The germline V gene encodes CDR1 SEHNR and CDR2 FQNEAQ (reference sequence). The V segment lost 5 bases and the J segment 4 bases; nucleotides outside the gene matches: 7. CDR3 length equals 15 residues.